Below, 26 T cell receptor beta chains from the same sample are listed, as sequenced in a study of CD8 T cells in ankylosing spondylitis. Points from the study as a whole: One TCR beta motif, made up of roughly eight highly homologous variants, appeared characteristic of ankylosing spondylitis blood.

What these receptors recognize is not known. In TCRdb, the 5' RACE reads were re-called with MiXCR into one record per CDR3 protein. This repertoire shows about 390,000 distinct CDR3 sequences, 20% to 25% found once; its top ten account for around 16%. Sequenced: blood, either unsorted or a sorted T cell fraction (not recorded which). These receptors originate from a male donor with ankylosing spondylitis.

The rearrangement joins TRBV15 to TRBJ2-3; 10 positions agree with TRBD2. Per the germline V gene, CDR1 is LNHNV and CDR2 is YYDKDF (reference sequence). CDR3 length: 17 amino acids. The trim removed 3 bases at V and 1 base at J, leaving 7 bases unmatched. CDR3 amino acids: CATSSRTSGAGTDTQYF. The DNA of the CDR3 is TGTGCCACCAGCAGTAGGACTAGCGGAGCCGGCACAGATACGCAGTATTTT.

This chain links TRBV6-1 with TRBJ2-5; TRBD2 matches 8 bases. The CDR3 covers 16 residues. V was clipped by 3 bases and J by 5 bases; unmatched bases: 11. The germline gives CDR1 MNHNS, CDR2 SASEGT. In DNA form, the CDR3 reads TGTGCCAGCAGTGAGACACTTCTTCCGGGAGGGGAGACCCAGTACTTC. It is translated as CASSETLLPGGETQYF.

This chain connects TRBV11-2 to TRBJ2-7, with 14 positions matching TRBD2. V was clipped by 6 bases and J by 7 bases; unmatched bases: 8. This CDR3 has 15 amino acids. Germline lookup yields CDR1 SGHAT and CDR2 FQNNGV. CDR3 sequence: CASSRLAGGRGEQYF. In DNA form, the CDR3 reads TGTGCCAGCAGTCGACTAGCGGGAGGGAGGGGAGAGCAGTACTTC.

This chain joins TRBV7-9 and TRBJ1-5, with 7 bases matching TRBD1. The CDR3 contains 15 residues. In germline, CDR1 is SEHNR, CDR2 FQNEAQ (reference sequence). Unmatched junction bases numbered 7, after V lost 4 bases and J lost 4 bases. This CDR3 reads CASSSSTGRNQPQHF. DNA of the CDR3: TGTGCCAGCAGCTCGTCGACAGGGCGGAATCAGCCCCAGCATTTT.

The chain has TRBV7-2 and TRBJ1-4; D unclear. Trimming took 5 bases from V and 5 from J, leaving 18 bases between them. Germline assignment: CDR1 SGHTA and CDR2 FQGNSA. This CDR3 region has 16 residues. The CDR3: CASSTLGRISNEKLFF. Here the CDR3 DNA reads TGTGCCAGCAGCACCCTAGGACGCATAAGCAATGAAAAACTGTTTTTT.

Comments on this clonotype: A junction end diverges from the germline sequence, so it may reflect a read error. V is TRBV6-1 and J is TRBJ2-2; tentatively, D is TRBD2 (6 bases). This CDR3 comprises 19 residues. Germline V gives CDR1 MNHNS, CDR2 SASEGT. CDR3: CASNEQPEGAGWNTGELFF. The CDR3, as DNA: TGTGCCAGCAATGAACAACCCGAAGGGGCGGGATGGAACACCGGGGAGCTGTTTTTT.

The DNA for the CDR3 is TGTGCCAGCAGCCGGACAGTACCTCAAGAGACCCAGTACTTC. Protein: CASSRTVPQETQYF. V usage is TRBV3-1 and J usage is TRBJ2-5, with D maybe TRBD1 (6 bases). CDR1 is LGHDT and CDR2 is YNNKEL in the germline V gene (reference sequence). This CDR3 has 14 amino acids. The V end lost 4 bases, the J end lost 2 bases, and 11 bases lay between the germline ends.

This clonotype was recorded a few times. The genes are TRBV12-3 or TRBV12-4 and TRBJ1-5; 7 nucleotides agree with TRBD1. With 5 bases clipped from V and 5 bases from J, the junction kept 6 bases outside the gene matches. This CDR3 contains 14 residues. The CDR3, as DNA: TGTGCCAGCAGTCGACAGGGATTCGATCAGCCCCAGCATTTT. Translation gives CASSRQGFDQPQHF.

This clonotype has at least ten counts. The rearrangement uses TRBV21-1 and TRBJ2-3. TRBV21-1 is a known pseudogene. The CDR3 has 17 amino acids. As DNA, the CDR3 is TGTGCCAGCAGCAAAGATTGGGCAGAAAGAAGCACAGATACGCAGTATTTT. It translates to CASSKDWAERSTDTQYF.

The V call is TRBV9, the J call TRBJ2-4; D remains unclear. V was trimmed by 1 base and J by 8 bases, leaving 16 bases between them. From germline, CDR1 is SGDLS and CDR2 YYNGEE. The CDR3 runs 15 residues. Here the CDR3 DNA reads TGTGCCAGCAGCGTACCCCTGGCGGTTTTGGACATTCAGTACTTC. The encoded protein is CASSVPLAVLDIQYF.

The table lists this clonotype with a count of one. V gene TRBV27 combines with J gene TRBJ2-5, with unresolved D. The germline V gene encodes CDR1 MNHEY and CDR2 SMNVEV (reference sequence). V lost 5 bases and J 4 bases, leaving 8 bases between the germline ends. This CDR3 comprises 12 residues. The CDR3 sequence is CASSPNRETQYF. The CDR3 DNA follows: TGTGCCAGCAGTCCTAATCGAGAGACCCAGTACTTC.

This clonotype has more than one count but fewer than ten. J is TRBJ1-1 and V is TRBV7-8; D not certain. V was shortened by 5 bases and J by 2 bases, with 9 bases between the two germline ends. This CDR3 spans 13 amino acids. In germline, CDR1 is SGHVS, CDR2 FQNEAQ. Here the CDR3 reads CASSEQPNTEAFF. The DNA for the CDR3 is TGTGCCAGCAGCGAACAGCCTAACACTGAAGCTTTCTTT.

This clonotype was seen only a few times. This rearrangement joins TRBV3-1 to TRBJ1-2; TRBD1 might be the D (5 bases). V was shortened by 0 bases and J by 4 bases, with 12 bases between the two germline ends. The CDR3 has 15 amino acids. The germline V gene encodes CDR1 LGHDT and CDR2 YNNKEL (reference sequence). The chain's CDR3 is CASSQDLGAGYGYTF. In DNA, the CDR3 is TGTGCCAGCAGCCAAGATCTTGGGGCCGGCTATGGCTACACCTTC.

V is TRBV7-9 and J is TRBJ2-3, with TRBD2 identical over 9 bases. V was pared by 5 bases and J by 5 bases, with 11 bases of the junction left unmatched. CDR1 and CDR2 (germline): SEHNR, FQNEAQ (reference sequence). The CDR3 totals 16 residues. The CDR3 loop reads CASSARLAGFVDTQYF. CDR3 DNA sequence: TGTGCCAGCAGCGCTCGGCTAGCGGGATTTGTAGATACGCAGTATTTT.

V usage is TRBV5-1 and J usage is TRBJ2-1, with D perhaps matching TRBD2 (5 bases). The germline V and J ends were trimmed by 2 bases and 5 bases, with 14 bases remaining between them. The CDR3 is 15 amino acids. CDR1 and CDR2 from the germline V gene are SGHRS and YFSETQ. The CDR3 nucleotides are TGCGCCAGCAGCTTTCTTACGGGAACGGACAATGAGCAGTTCTTC. Protein: CASSFLTGTDNEQFF.

The chain links TRBV4-1 to TRBJ1-1; D possibly corresponds to TRBD1 (5 bases). The CDR3 contains 15 residues. V gave up 1 base and J gave up 13 bases, with 22 bases separating them. From germline, CDR1 is MGHRA and CDR2 YSYEKL. The CDR3 DNA is TGCGCCAGCAGCCAAGGGGGGAGACGGCCTGGTGAGGGTTTCTTT. Translating gives CASSQGGRRPGEGFF.

The gene calls are TRBV5-1 and TRBJ2-7; 7 nucleotides align to TRBD1. Looked up from germline, CDR1 is SGHRS and CDR2 is YFSETQ. V lost 4 bases to trimming and J lost 2 bases; unmatched junction nucleotides: 9. The CDR3 sequence is 15 residues long. The CDR3 region is CASSARQGIAYEQYF. CDR3 nucleotides: TGCGCCAGCAGCGCCCGACAGGGAATAGCCTACGAGCAGTACTTC.

This clonotype was detected a few times. The V gene is TRBV20-1, the J gene TRBJ2-7; perhaps TRBD2 as D (6 bases). The CDR3 is 11 residues long. CDR1 and CDR2 from the germline V gene are DFQATT and SNEGSKA (reference sequence). The CDR3 coding sequence is TGCGGGGGACTGGGGCCGTACGAGCAGTACTTC. As protein: CGGLGPYEQYF.

DNA for the CDR3: TGTGCCAGCTCACACAGGGGCGGCAATCAGCCCCAGCATTTT. Translation: CASSHRGGNQPQHF. The genes are TRBV18 and TRBJ1-5, with 7 nucleotides matching TRBD1. This CDR3 region has 14 residues. Germline V gives CDR1 KGHSH, CDR2 LQKENI. The trim removed 4 bases at V and 2 bases at J, leaving 2 bases unmatched.

The J gene is TRBJ2-7, the V gene TRBV5-1, with D possibly being TRBD1 or TRBD2 (6 bases each). The germline gives CDR1 SGHRS, CDR2 YFSETQ. The CDR3 consists of 15 residues. V shed 1 base and J shed 2 bases, with 13 bases lying between them. The CDR3 nucleotides are TGCGCCAGCAGCTTGAGGGGGGAAGCCCCCTACGAGCAGTACTTC. Translation: CASSLRGEAPYEQYF.

This clonotype has just a few counts. The gene calls are TRBV12-3 or TRBV12-4 and TRBJ2-7; the D gene could be TRBD1 or TRBD2 (5 bases each). CDR3 size: 15 residues. Trimming removed 5 bases at V and 2 bases at J, with 16 bases between. CDR3 coding DNA: TGTGCCAGCAGTGCACCGGGACGGGGAGCCTACGAGCAGTACTTC. Protein sequence: CASSAPGRGAYEQYF.

This clonotype was recorded many times. V and J are TRBV28 and TRBJ1-6, with unresolved D. The CDR3 loop spans 14 amino acids. Germline V gives CDR1 MDHEN, CDR2 SYDVKM. Trimming pared 6 bases from V and 7 bases from J, leaving 13 bases between. The CDR3 DNA is TGTGCCAGCAGAATGGAGGGTCACAATTCACCCCTCCACTTT. Translated, it gives CASRMEGHNSPLHF. Using reference TRBV28 and TRBJ1-6 for the parts outside the CDR3, the full variable domain is DVKVTQSSRYLVKRTGEKVFLECVQDMDHENMFWYRQDPGLGLRLIYFSYDVKMKEKGDIPEGYSVSREKKERFSLILESASTNQTSMYLCASRMEGHNSPLHFGNGTRLTVT.

V is TRBV3-1 and J is TRBJ1-2; 8 bases fit TRBD1. V shed 5 bases, J shed 7 bases, and the junction held 12 bases outside the gene matches. This CDR3 has 15 amino acids. CDR1 is LGHDT, CDR2 YNNKEL, per germline (reference sequence). CDR3 region: CASSARLQGAGGYTF. CDR3 nucleotides: TGTGCCAGCAGCGCCCGGCTTCAGGGGGCAGGTGGCTACACCTTC.

The table lists this clonotype with a few counts. The CDR3 nucleotides are TGTGCCAGCAGTTTCGGGGGCCTGGGGAACACTGAAGCTTTCTTT. Protein product: CASSFGGLGNTEAFF. The chain uses TRBV12-3 or TRBV12-4 and TRBJ1-1; TRBD1 might be the D (6 bases). The CDR3 has 15 residues. The germline V and J ends were trimmed by 3 bases and 1 base, with 12 bases remaining between them.

This clonotype was observed a handful of times. Written as DNA, the CDR3 is TGCGCCAGCAGCTTGCCAGGGGAGGATACGCAGTATTTT. This translates into CASSLPGEDTQYF. The chain carries TRBV5-1 and TRBJ2-3; D perhaps matches TRBD1 (6 bases). This CDR3 region has 13 residues. Germline V gives CDR1 SGHRS, CDR2 YFSETQ. Between the trimmed V and J ends, which lost 1 base and 6 bases, there was a span of 9 bases.

This clonotype was picked up one time. This chain connects TRBV7-9 to TRBJ2-1; D is unclear. Between the trimmed V and J ends, which lost 3 bases and 5 bases, there was a span of 17 bases. Germline V lookup: CDR1 SEHNR, CDR2 FQNEAQ (reference sequence). The CDR3 runs to 16 residues. CDR3 bases: TGTGCCAGCAGCTTGAGGTTGGGTGAGCACCACAATGAGCAGTTCTTC. Its protein product is CASSLRLGEHHNEQFF.